This TCR beta chain was sequenced for a study of beta chain features in type 1 diabetes. Study-wide findings and caveats: VDJ junctions sequenced from type 1 diabetes patients showed fewer insertions and more deletions. The study found moderately but significantly shorter TCRB CDR3s in all four CD4+ subsets of Type 1 diabetes patients. These data did not resolve whether HLA type affects TCRB rearrangement.

The germline V gene has CDR1 SNHLY and CDR2 FYNNEI. This CDR3 region has 13 residues. V shed 6 bases and J shed 3 bases, with 10 bases lying between them. Markers CD45RO/CCR7/CD25/CD127/CD95/CD27 served to sort CD4+ naive, central memory, regulatory and stem cell-like memory cells. Comments on this clone: Its antigen is still unknown.

The whole isolated RNA underwent reverse transcription, so sequencing captured expressed TCRB transcripts. Libraries were prepared by immunoSEQ multiplex PCR; TCRdb keeps only in-frame clonotypes and omits some of them. The sample consists of tens of thousands of clones, roughly 70% of them appearing once. This TCR was sampled from a woman in her forties with type 1 diabetes. The sequenced sample consisted of stem cell memory CD4+ T cells from blood. J is TRBJ2-3 and V is TRBV2; D remains unclear. CDR3 sequence: CASSTDKTDTQYF. CDR3 coding DNA: TGTGCCAGCAGCACCGACAAAACAGATACGCAGTATTTT.